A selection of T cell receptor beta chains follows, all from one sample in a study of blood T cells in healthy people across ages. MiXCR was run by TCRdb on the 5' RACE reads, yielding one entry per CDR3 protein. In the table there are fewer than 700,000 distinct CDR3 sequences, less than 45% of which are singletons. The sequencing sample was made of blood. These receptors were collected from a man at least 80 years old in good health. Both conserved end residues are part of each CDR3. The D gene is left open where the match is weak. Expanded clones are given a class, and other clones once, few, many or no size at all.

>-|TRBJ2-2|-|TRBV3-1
TGTGCCAGCAGTCCCTGGGACCGACCCACCGGGGAGCTGTTTTTT
CASSPWDRPTGELFF
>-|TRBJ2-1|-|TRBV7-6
TGTGCCAGCAGCGTTACAGGGCTCCGAGAGACCCAGTTCTTC
CASSVTGLRETQFF
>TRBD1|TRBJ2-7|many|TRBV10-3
TGTGCCATCAGTGGGACAGGGGCCTACGAGCAGTACTTC
CAISGTGAYEQYF
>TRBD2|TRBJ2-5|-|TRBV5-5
TGTGCCAGCAGCTTAGCGGGAGACGGCAGAGAGACCCAGTACTTC
CASSLAGDGRETQYF
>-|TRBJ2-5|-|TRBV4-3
TGCGCCAGCAGCCAAGATGCGGGGTTTAGAGAGACCCAGTACTTC
CASSQDAGFRETQYF
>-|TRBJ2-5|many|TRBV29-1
TGCAGCGGCACAGACAGTCTCCAAGAGACCCAGTACTTC
CSGTDSLQETQYF
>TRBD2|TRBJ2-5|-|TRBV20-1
TGCAGTGCTACGCGACTAGCGGGGGTGTCCCTACAAGAGACCCAGTACTTC
CSATRLAGVSLQETQYF
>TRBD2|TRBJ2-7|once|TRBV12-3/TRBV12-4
TGTGCCTCCGGGGGGGCAACCTACGAGCAGTGCTTC
CASGGATYEQCF
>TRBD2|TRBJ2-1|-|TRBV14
TGTGCCAGCAGCCAGATGTTAGCGGGGAATGAGCAGTTCTTC
CASSQMLAGNEQFF
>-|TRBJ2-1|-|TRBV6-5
TGTGCCAGCAGTTACTCGCGGGGGCTGGGGTACAATGAGCAGTTCTTC
CASSYSRGLGYNEQFF
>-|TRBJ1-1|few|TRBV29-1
TGCAGCGCCAATCAGGGGAACACTGAAGCTTTCTTT
CSANQGNTEAFF
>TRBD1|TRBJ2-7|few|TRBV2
TGTGCCAGCAGGAGGACAGGGGGAAGTCAGTATGAGCAGTACTTC
CASRRTGGSQYEQYF
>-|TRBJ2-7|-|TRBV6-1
TGTGCCAGCAGTGAAGTGGGGGGCGGGCAGCTCTCCTACGAGCAGTACTTC
CASSEVGGGQLSYEQYF
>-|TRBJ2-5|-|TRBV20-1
TGCAGTGCTAGAGGTGCAGGGTTGAATGAGCAGTACTTC
CSARGAGLNEQYF
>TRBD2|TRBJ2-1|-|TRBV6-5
TGTGCCAGCAGTTACGGCGGGAGGGCCAGTAATGAGCAGTTCTTC
CASSYGGRASNEQFF
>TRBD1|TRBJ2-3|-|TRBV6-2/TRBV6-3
TGTGCCAGCAGTGAACAGGGGGATACGCAGTATTTT
CASSEQGDTQYF
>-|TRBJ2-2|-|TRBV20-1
TGCAGTGCACCCTCTAGGGGGGACACCGGGGAGCTGTTTTTT
CSAPSRGDTGELFF
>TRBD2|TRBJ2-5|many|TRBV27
TGTGCCAGCAGGCCCCCGGCTCTTAGCGGGAGTCAAGAGACCCAGTACTTC
CASRPPALSGSQETQYF
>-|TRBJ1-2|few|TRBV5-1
TGCGCCAGCAGCTTGGTCAGTCTGTCAGATGGCTACACCTTC
CASSLVSLSDGYTF
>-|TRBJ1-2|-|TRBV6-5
TGTGCCAGTTACGGGACGGGCCATTATGGCTACACCTTC
CASYGTGHYGYTF
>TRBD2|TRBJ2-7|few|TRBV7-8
TGTGCCAGCAGCTTTGGGACTAGCGGGAGCAATGAGCAGTACTTC
CASSFGTSGSNEQYF
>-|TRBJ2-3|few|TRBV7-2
TGTGCCAGCAGCGCCTCGGTTAGATCGGATACGCAGTATTTT
CASSASVRSDTQYF